The 9 T cell receptor beta chains below were found in one sample sequenced in a study of blood T cell repertoires in COVID-19 (dated by TCRdb to between 2020 and 2021). Libraries were prepared through the immunoSEQ multiplex PCR assay. TCRdb took over this immuneACCESS table, retaining in-frame rearrangements with V and J assigned. Such tables are incomplete; in checked studies, under half of the missing clones stem from an unresolved V gene, and the remainder is unexplained. In this sample the table shows 250,000 to 350,000 clones, 85% to 90% of which occur a single time. The top ten constitute under 3% of the sample. The sample taken for sequencing was PBMCs or T cells enriched from blood (not recorded which). Receptors originate from a woman aged 18-35 years who had recovered from COVID-19.

The chain couples TRBV5-1 to TRBJ2-7, with a possible D match to TRBD1 (6 bases). V gave up 4 bases and J gave up 0 bases, with 14 bases separating them. The germline gives CDR1 SGHRS, CDR2 YFSETQ. The CDR3 extends over 15 amino acids. CDR3 region: CASSAPGQSSYEQYF. CDR3 in DNA: TGCGCCAGCAGCGCGCCTGGACAGAGCTCCTACGAGCAGTACTTC.

This clone was seen just once. V usage is TRBV5-1 and J usage is TRBJ2-6; 10 positions match TRBD1. This CDR3 is built from 17 residues. The V segment lost 3 bases and the J segment 4 bases; nucleotides outside the gene matches: 7. The germline V gene has CDR1 SGHRS and CDR2 YFSETQ. The CDR3 sequence is CASSSTGGRGGANVLTF. The CDR3 DNA reads as TGCGCCAGCAGCTCGACAGGGGGCCGTGGAGGGGCCAACGTCCTGACTTTC.

This rearrangement joins TRBV3-1 (or the pseudogene TRBV3-2) to TRBJ2-2; 9 nucleotides agree with TRBD2. In germline, CDR1 is LGHDT, CDR2 YNNKEL (reference sequence). This CDR3 spans 16 amino acids. J lost 1 base, V lost 5 bases, and 5 bases had no gene match. CDR3 nucleotide sequence: TGTGCCAGCAGCAAGTTACTAGCGGGGAACACCGGGGAGCTGTTTTTT. Amino acids: CASSKLLAGNTGELFF.

In nucleotides, the CDR3 is TGCGCCAGCAGTCACAGGGTCGGAACCAAAAACATTCAGTACTTC. Translating it yields CASSHRVGTKNIQYF. The rearrangement links TRBV23-1 to TRBJ2-4, with a weak D call TRBD1 (5 bases). TRBV23-1 is placed among ORFs of uncertain function. Trimming stripped 3 bases from V and 2 bases from J, with 11 bases between. The CDR3 contains 15 residues.

The chain uses TRBV5-1 and TRBJ2-1; TRBD2 matches 14 bases. The CDR3 is 15 amino acids. V trimming: 3 bases; J trimming: 6 bases; junction bases outside the gene matches: 2. Germline CDR1 SGHRS, CDR2 YFSETQ. The CDR3 loop reads CASSSGLAGGNEQFF. Written as DNA, the CDR3 is TGCGCCAGCAGCTCCGGACTAGCGGGGGGCAATGAGCAGTTCTTC.

This chain connects TRBV6-4 to TRBJ2-3; 7 bases align to TRBD2. Germline CDR1 reads MRHNA; CDR2 reads SNTAGT. After removal of 5 bases from V and 7 bases from J, the junction contained 12 bases not matched to a gene. The CDR3 has 15 residues. The CDR3 DNA follows: TGTGCCAGCAGTACTGAGGACCGGGGGGTTTATACGCAGTATTTT. Its protein is CASSTEDRGVYTQYF.

The chain carries TRBV29-1 and TRBJ1-3; possible D gene TRBD1, 6 bases. Deletions cut 6 bases from V and 2 bases from J, with 20 bases between. CDR1 and CDR2 from the germline V gene are SQVTM and ANQGSEA. The CDR3 has 16 residues. The CDR3 DNA is TGCAGCGTGCTGCCTGGGACACCCTCTCCTGGAAACACCATATATTTT. It specifies CSVLPGTPSPGNTIYF.

The V gene is TRBV19, the J gene TRBJ1-6; D is uncertain. The CDR3 runs to 14 residues. Trimming pared 5 bases from V and 7 bases from J, leaving 12 bases between. The germline gives CDR1 LNHDA, CDR2 SQIVND (reference sequence). CDR3 in amino acids: CASSLGVANSPLHF. CDR3 in DNA: TGTGCCAGTAGTCTCGGGGTAGCGAATTCACCCCTCCACTTT.

This clone was counted once. J is TRBJ2-3 and V is TRBV27, with 7 bases identical to TRBD1. V was pared by 4 bases and J by 1 base, with 8 bases of the junction left unmatched. CDR3 length: 16 residues. CDR1 and CDR2 (germline): MNHEY, SMNVEV (reference sequence). This chain's CDR3 is CASSYRQGFGTDTQYF. For the CDR3, the DNA is TGTGCCAGCAGTTATCGACAGGGATTTGGCACAGATACGCAGTATTTT.